This record covers a single T cell receptor beta chain. Its specificity is not known. The data stem from a study of cytotoxic CD8 clonotypes in ibrutinib-treated CLL. Study details: The authors obtained response samples at a median of about eleven months of treatment, range 6 to 36. Sequenced samples delivered averages of around 260,000 productive templates and 80,000 to 100,000 productive rearrangements. Study conclusions and caveats: Whereas clonality rose at ibrutinib response, it declined toward baseline at progression.

Germline V gene sequence: CDR1 SNHLY, CDR2 FYNNEI. Trimming removed 7 bases from V and 6 bases from J, with 13 bases in between. The CDR3 sequence is 13 residues long. Investigators sought sequencing depths of between 1 in 200,000 and 1 in 1 million T cells. Generated by immunoSEQ multiplex PCR, the TCRdb table keeps only in-frame clones and is missing some. The sample comprises roughly 60,000 clones, approximately 75% of which are singletons, and roughly 45% rests with the top ten. The chain is built from TRBV2 and TRBJ2-1; D ambiguous. This TCR derives from a human donor with chronic lymphocytic leukemia. The sample was PBMCs, taken after 12 months of ibrutinib treatment. The CDR3 protein is CASKKGWGNEQFF. DNA of the CDR3: TGTGCCAGCAAAAAGGGTTGGGGCAATGAGCAGTTCTTC.